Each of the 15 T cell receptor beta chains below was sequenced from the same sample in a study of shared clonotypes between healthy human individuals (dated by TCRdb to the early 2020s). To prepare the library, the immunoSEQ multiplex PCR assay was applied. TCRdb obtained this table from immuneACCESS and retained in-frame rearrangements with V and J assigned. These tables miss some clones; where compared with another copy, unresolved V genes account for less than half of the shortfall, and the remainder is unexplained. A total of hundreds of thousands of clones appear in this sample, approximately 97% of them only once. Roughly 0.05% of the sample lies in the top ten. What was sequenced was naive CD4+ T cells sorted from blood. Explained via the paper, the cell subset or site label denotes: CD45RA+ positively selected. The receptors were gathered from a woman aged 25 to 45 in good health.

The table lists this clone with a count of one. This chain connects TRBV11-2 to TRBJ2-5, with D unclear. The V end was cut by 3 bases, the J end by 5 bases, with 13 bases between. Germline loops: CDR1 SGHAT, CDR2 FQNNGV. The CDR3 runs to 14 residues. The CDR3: CASSFAGVGETQYF. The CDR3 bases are TGTGCCAGCAGCTTCGCTGGGGTTGGGGAGACCCAGTACTTC.

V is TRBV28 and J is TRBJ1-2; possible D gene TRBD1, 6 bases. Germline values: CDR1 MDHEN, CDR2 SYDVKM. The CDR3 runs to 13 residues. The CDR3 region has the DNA TGTGCAGGGGGTGGAGGAAATAACTATGGCTACACCTTC. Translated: CAGGGGNNYGYTF.

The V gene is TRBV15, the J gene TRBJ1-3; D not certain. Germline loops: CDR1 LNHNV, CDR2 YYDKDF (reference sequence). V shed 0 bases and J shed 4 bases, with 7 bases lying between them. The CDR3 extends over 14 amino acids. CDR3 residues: CATSRDGRGNTIYF. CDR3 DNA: TGTGCCACCAGCAGAGATGGCCGGGGAAACACCATATATTTT.

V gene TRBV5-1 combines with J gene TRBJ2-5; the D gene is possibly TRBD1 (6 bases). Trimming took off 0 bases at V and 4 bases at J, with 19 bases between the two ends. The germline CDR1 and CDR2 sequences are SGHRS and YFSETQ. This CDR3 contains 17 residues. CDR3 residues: CASSLGRGSYAAETQYF. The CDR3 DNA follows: TGCGCCAGCAGCTTGGGCAGGGGATCATATGCTGCAGAGACCCAGTACTTC.

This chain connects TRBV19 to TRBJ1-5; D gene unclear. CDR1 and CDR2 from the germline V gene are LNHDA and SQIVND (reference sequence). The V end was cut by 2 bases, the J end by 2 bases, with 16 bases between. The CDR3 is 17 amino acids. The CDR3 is CASSIRYGFGGNQPQHF. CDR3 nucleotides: TGTGCCAGTAGTATAAGGTACGGGTTTGGTGGCAATCAGCCCCAGCATTTT. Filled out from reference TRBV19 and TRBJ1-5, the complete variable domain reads DGGITQSPKYLFRKEGQNVTLSCEQNLNHDAMYWYRQDPGQGLRLIYYSQIVNDFQKGDIAEGYSVSREKKESFPLTVTSAQKNPTAFYLCASSIRYGFGGNQPQHFGDGTRLSIL.

The CDR3 DNA follows: TGTGCCAGCAGCTTGGTCCAGCTAAGGCAGTACTTC. This codes for CASSLVQLRQYF. The chain carries TRBV5-8 and TRBJ2-7, with D unresolved. CDR3 length equals 12 residues. The ends were cut back, 0 bases at V and 9 bases at J, with 10 bases in the middle. Germline CDR1 is SGHTS and CDR2 is YDEGEE.

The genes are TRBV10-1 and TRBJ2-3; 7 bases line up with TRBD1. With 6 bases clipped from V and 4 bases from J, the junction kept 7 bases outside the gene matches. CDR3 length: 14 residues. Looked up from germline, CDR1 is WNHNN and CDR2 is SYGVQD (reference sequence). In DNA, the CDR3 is TGCGCCAGCAGCCTCCGGGACAGCTCAGATACGCAGTATTTT. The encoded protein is CASSLRDSSDTQYF.

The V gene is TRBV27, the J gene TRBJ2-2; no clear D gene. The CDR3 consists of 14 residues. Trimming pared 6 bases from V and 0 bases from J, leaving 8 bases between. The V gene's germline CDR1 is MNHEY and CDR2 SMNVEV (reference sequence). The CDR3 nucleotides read TGTGCCAGCAGGAGAGGAACGAACACCGGGGAGCTGTTTTTT. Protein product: CASRRGTNTGELFF.

CDR3 residues: CATSRDWASDTQYF. CDR3 nucleotide sequence: TGTGCCACCAGCAGAGATTGGGCATCAGATACGCAGTATTTT. This chain joins TRBV15 and TRBJ2-3, with unresolved D. Germline V gene data show CDR1 as LNHNV and CDR2 as YYDKDF (reference sequence). Trimming pared 0 bases from V and 4 bases from J, leaving 8 bases between. The CDR3 extends over 14 amino acids.

The CDR3 here is CASSVSGRDHEQYF. DNA for the CDR3: TGTGCCAGTAGTGTTAGCGGGAGAGACCACGAGCAGTACTTC. V and J are TRBV19 and TRBJ2-7; 9 nucleotides align to TRBD2. The CDR3 spans 14 residues. V gave up 5 bases and J gave up 5 bases; unmatched junction bases: 7. Germline lookup yields CDR1 LNHDA and CDR2 SQIVND (reference sequence).

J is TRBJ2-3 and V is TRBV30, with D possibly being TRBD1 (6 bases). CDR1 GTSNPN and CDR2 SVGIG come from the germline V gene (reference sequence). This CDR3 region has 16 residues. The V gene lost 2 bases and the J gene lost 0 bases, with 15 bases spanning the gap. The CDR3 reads CAWSSHVGASTDTQYF. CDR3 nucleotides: TGTGCCTGGAGTTCCCATGTGGGGGCGAGCACAGATACGCAGTATTTT.

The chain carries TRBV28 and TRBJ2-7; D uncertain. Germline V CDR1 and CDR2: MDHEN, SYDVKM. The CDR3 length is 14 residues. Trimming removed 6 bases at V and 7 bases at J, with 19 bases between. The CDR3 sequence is CASSPRSPGREQYF. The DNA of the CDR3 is TGTGCCAGCAGCCCGCGATCGCCCGGACGGGAGCAGTACTTC.

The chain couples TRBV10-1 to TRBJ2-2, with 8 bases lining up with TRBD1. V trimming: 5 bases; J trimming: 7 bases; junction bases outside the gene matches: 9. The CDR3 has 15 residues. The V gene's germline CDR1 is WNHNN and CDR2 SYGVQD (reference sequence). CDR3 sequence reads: CASSRDGQGGGELFF. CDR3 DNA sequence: TGCGCCAGCAGTCGGGACGGACAGGGAGGCGGGGAGCTGTTTTTT.

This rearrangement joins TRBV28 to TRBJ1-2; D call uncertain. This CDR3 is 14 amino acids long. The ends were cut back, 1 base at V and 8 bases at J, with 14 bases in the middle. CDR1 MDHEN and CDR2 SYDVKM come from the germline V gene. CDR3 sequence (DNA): TGTGCCAGCAGTTTATCTTGGGGTTCAGGCGGCTACACCTTC. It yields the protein CASSLSWGSGGYTF.

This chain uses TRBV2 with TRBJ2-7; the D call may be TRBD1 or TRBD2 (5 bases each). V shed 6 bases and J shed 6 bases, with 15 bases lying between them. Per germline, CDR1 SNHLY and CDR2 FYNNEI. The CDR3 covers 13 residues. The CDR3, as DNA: TGTGCCAGCAGGGGGGTCAGGGAACGCGAGCAGTACTTC. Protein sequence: CASRGVREREQYF.